The rows below give T cell receptor beta chains drawn from one sample of a study of molecular identifiers for immune sequencing clone quantification. TCRdb passed the PCR reads through MiXCR, listing each CDR3 protein once. The table lists 300,000 to 350,000 distinct CDR3 sequences, over 20% of them singletons. The sequencing input was naive CD8+ T cells from blood, with Jurkat cell RNA spiked in. All receptors come from a human donor in good health. Some libraries in this study had Jurkat cell RNA spiked in. Both conserved end residues are trimmed from each CDR3. The order of the fields is V gene, J gene, CDR3 protein.

TRBV9	TRBJ2-3	ASSVWGRSTDTQY
TRBV12-3/TRBV12-4	TRBJ2-7	ASSLLTYEQY
TRBV25-1	TRBJ2-3	ASSESPTGIEDTQY
TRBV20-1	TRBJ2-7	SARDQKGSSYEQY
TRBV10-3	TRBJ2-5	ATLRTGGEETQY
TRBV28	TRBJ2-5	ASSWDRVKTQY
TRBV6-6	TRBJ1-6	ASSYSNFGRGYNSPLH
TRBV12-3/TRBV12-4	TRBJ2-3	ASRPTRGTDTQY
TRBV7-8	TRBJ2-7	ASSPGPHSGHEQY
TRBV7-2	TRBJ2-3	ASRGGGSSTDTQY
TRBV29-1	TRBJ2-5	SVDPQAVGETQY
TRBV19	TRBJ1-2	ASSPTVYGYT
TRBV7-9	TRBJ2-7	ASSPPGDLYEQY
TRBV15	TRBJ2-7	ATSSEGREQY
TRBV28	TRBJ1-5	ASAGGQPQH
TRBV28	TRBJ2-7	ASSSTDHRPYEQY
TRBV10-3	TRBJ2-7	AIRLTGASYEQY
TRBV5-1	TRBJ2-2	ASSSWTSGNTGELF
TRBV7-9	TRBJ1-5	ASSLVRGGLAQEPQH
TRBV20-1	TRBJ2-1	SALPLAGGANEQF
TRBV12-3/TRBV12-4	TRBJ1-5	ASSPGLVVEPQH
TRBV5-1	TRBJ2-3	ASNEEGGRDTQY
TRBV27	TRBJ2-7	ASAPAGSYEQY
TRBV3-1	TRBJ2-1	ASSQEDKINEQF
TRBV4-3	TRBJ2-1	ASSQWDRDNEQF